This TCR beta chain was sequenced in a study of blood T cell repertoires in COVID-19. Trimming took off 9 bases at V and 2 bases at J, with 19 bases between the two ends. Germline CDR1 LNHDA, CDR2 SQIVND (reference sequence). The CDR3 has 15 amino acids. Some clones are missing from TCRdb's copy, which holds only in-frame ones; the method was immunoSEQ multiplex PCR. The top ten clones hold 5.5% to 7.5% of a sample with about 150,000 clones, around 86% of them seen once. Sequenced material: peripheral blood. This clonotype was sampled from a man older than 75 with acute or convalescent COVID-19. The chain couples TRBV19 to TRBJ1-1, with D possibly being TRBD1 (6 bases). DNA for the CDR3: TGTGCCAGCCGTTACAGGGAAATAGGCAACACTGAAGCTTTCTTT. The encoded protein is CASRYREIGNTEAFF. The full variable domain, completed using reference TRBV19 and TRBJ1-1, is DGGITQSPKYLFRKEGQNVTLSCEQNLNHDAMYWYRQDPGQGLRLIYYSQIVNDFQKGDIAEGYSVSREKKESFPLTVTSAQKNPTAFYLCASRYREIGNTEAFFGQGTRLTVV.